Listed below are T cell receptor beta chains from one sample, sequenced in a study of CD8 T cells in Susac syndrome. TCRdb reanalysed the immunoSEQ multiplex PCR reads using MiXCR and keeps one entry per CDR3 protein. This table holds some 300,000 distinct CDR3 sequences, about 91% found once. Sequenced input: CD8+ T cells from PBMCs. The receptors shown here come from a human donor with multiple sclerosis. Each CDR3 is given with its conserved first and last residue. The order of the fields is V gene, D gene, J gene, clone size, CDR3 DNA, CDR3 protein. The D gene is left open where the match is weak. Size is omitted from some rows. Given values are once, few, many or a class for expanded clones.

V: TRBV4-3
D: .
J: TRBJ1-2
size: .
DNA: TGCGCCAGCAGCCAAGACAGCCTAATTAACTATGGCTACACCTTC
CDR3: CASSQDSLINYGYTF

V: TRBV6-5
D: .
J: TRBJ2-1
size: once
DNA: TGTGCCAGCAGTGCGACAGACTACAATGAGCAGTTCTTC
CDR3: CASSATDYNEQFF

V: TRBV7-9
D: .
J: TRBJ2-7
size: .
DNA: TGTGCCAGCAGCTCGCGGGTAGATTACGAGCAGTACTTC
CDR3: CASSSRVDYEQYF

V: TRBV5-1
D: .
J: TRBJ2-2
size: .
DNA: TGCGCCAGCAGCTTGGCTGGGAAGGACGGGGAGCTGTTTTTT
CDR3: CASSLAGKDGELFF

V: TRBV7-8
D: TRBD2
J: TRBJ2-1
size: .
DNA: TGTGCCAGCAGCTTCCTATATTCCGAGCGGGGGCCCCAGAGCTCCTACAATGAGCAGTTCTTC
CDR3: CASSFLYSERGPQSSYNEQFF

V: TRBV4-3
D: .
J: TRBJ1-2
size: few
DNA: TGCGCCAGCAGCCAAGATCGATTGACCCATTATGGCTACACCTTC
CDR3: CASSQDRLTHYGYTF

V: TRBV5-4
D: .
J: TRBJ1-5
size: .
DNA: TGTGCCAGCAGCTTCAGCAATAGCAATCAGCCCCAGCATTTT
CDR3: CASSFSNSNQPQHF

V: TRBV10-3
D: TRBD1
J: TRBJ2-5
size: .
DNA: TGTGCCATCAGTGAAGTCCTCACAGGGGGAGAGACCCAGTACTTC
CDR3: CAISEVLTGGETQYF

V: TRBV9
D: .
J: TRBJ1-2
size: .
DNA: TGTGCCAGCAGCGTAGATCCCCTACAGACATCCGCGAATGGCTACACCTTC
CDR3: CASSVDPLQTSANGYTF

V: TRBV29-1
D: TRBD2
J: TRBJ2-1
size: .
DNA: TGCAGCGCGGAGGCTAGCGGGACCTACAATGAGCAGTTCTTC
CDR3: CSAEASGTYNEQFF

V: TRBV7-9
D: .
J: TRBJ2-3
size: .
DNA: TGTGCCAGCAGCTTATTCGGAATAGATACGCAGTATTTT
CDR3: CASSLFGIDTQYF

V: TRBV5-8
D: .
J: TRBJ1-4
size: .
DNA: TGTGCCAGCAGCTCCGGGACAATGAATGAAAAACTGTTTTTT
CDR3: CASSSGTMNEKLFF

V: TRBV18
D: .
J: TRBJ2-2
size: .
DNA: TGTGCCAGCTCACCAGGACAGCGCACCGGGGAGCCGTTTTTT
CDR3: CASSPGQRTGEPFF

V: TRBV2
D: TRBD1
J: TRBJ1-5
size: .
DNA: TGTGCCTGCAGGACAGGGATCGGTCAGCCCCAGCATTTT
CDR3: CACRTGIGQPQHF

V: TRBV7-9
D: .
J: TRBJ1-4
size: .
DNA: TGTGCCAGCAGCCCGTACAGAACCTCTAATGAAAAACTGTTTTTT
CDR3: CASSPYRTSNEKLFF

V: TRBV7-9
D: TRBD1
J: TRBJ2-7
size: .
DNA: TGTGCCAGCAGCGCGCCGGCCGGGACAGACCATTATACCTCCTACGAGCAGTACTTC
CDR3: CASSAPAGTDHYTSYEQYF

V: TRBV10-3
D: .
J: TRBJ2-2
size: .
DNA: TGTGCCATAGCTCTTACCAAACCCACCTTTAGGACCGGGGAGCTGTTTTTT
CDR3: CAIALTKPTFRTGELFF

V: TRBV20-1
D: .
J: TRBJ2-1
size: .
DNA: TGCAGTGCTAACTCCTACAATGAGCAGTTCTTC
CDR3: CSANSYNEQFF

V: TRBV4-3
D: .
J: TRBJ1-4
size: .
DNA: TGCGCCAGCAGCATGAGAGGGAGTGAAAAACTGTTTTTT
CDR3: CASSMRGSEKLFF

V: TRBV27
D: .
J: TRBJ1-2
size: once
DNA: TGTGCCAGCACCCCCATGGGGGGGGGCGACTATGGCTACACCTTC
CDR3: CASTPMGGGDYGYTF

V: TRBV20-1
D: .
J: TRBJ1-3
size: .
DNA: TGCAGTGCTATTCGGCCCAATCCTCAGTCTGGAAACACCATATATTTT
CDR3: CSAIRPNPQSGNTIYF

V: TRBV6-1
D: .
J: TRBJ1-5
size: .
DNA: TGTGCCAGCACCCCCAAGGCCAATCAGCCCCAGCATTTT
CDR3: CASTPKANQPQHF

V: TRBV7-2
D: TRBD1
J: TRBJ2-7
size: .
DNA: TGTGCCAGCAGCTCGACAGGGAGCTCCTACGAGCAGTACTTC
CDR3: CASSSTGSSYEQYF

V: TRBV19
D: .
J: TRBJ2-3
size: once
DNA: TGTGCCAGTGCAGGGGCCCACACAGATACGCAGTATTTT
CDR3: CASAGAHTDTQYF

V: TRBV4-3
D: .
J: TRBJ2-7
size: .
DNA: TGCGCCAGCAGCCAAGATGCTGCTCCCCCCTACGAGCAGTACTTC
CDR3: CASSQDAAPPYEQYF

V: TRBV7-9
D: .
J: TRBJ1-2
size: .
DNA: TGTGCCAGCACCGAACAGGGCCCGGCGAACTATGGCTACACCTTC
CDR3: CASTEQGPANYGYTF

V: TRBV7-9
D: TRBD1
J: TRBJ1-2
size: .
DNA: TGTGCCAGCAGCCTTGGACAGGGCGGCTATGGCTACACCTTC
CDR3: CASSLGQGGYGYTF

V: TRBV14
D: .
J: TRBJ1-1
size: .
DNA: TGTGCCAGCAGCCAAGATTGGAAGGGAATGGAGACTGAAGCTTTCTTT
CDR3: CASSQDWKGMETEAFF

V: TRBV18
D: .
J: TRBJ2-7
size: .
DNA: TGTGCCAGCTCAAGTTACCGGGGGCCGAACTCCTACGAGCAGTACTTC
CDR3: CASSSYRGPNSYEQYF

V: TRBV11-2
D: .
J: TRBJ2-1
size: .
DNA: TGTGCCAGCAGCCGCAGAGTCGGGGTTGAGCAGTTCTTC
CDR3: CASSRRVGVEQFF

V: TRBV9
D: TRBD2
J: TRBJ2-1
size: .
DNA: TGTGCCAGCAGCGTAACCTCTCAAAGCGGGAGCTCCTACAATGAGCAGTTCTTC
CDR3: CASSVTSQSGSSYNEQFF

V: TRBV9
D: .
J: TRBJ1-5
size: .
DNA: TGTGCCAGCAGCCCATCCTCGGGGGGCCCAAATCAGCCCCAGCATTTT
CDR3: CASSPSSGGPNQPQHF

V: TRBV7-7
D: TRBD2
J: TRBJ2-1
size: .
DNA: TGTGCTAGCAGCTTAGGCGGGAGTCTAGTGAATGAGCAGTTCTTC
CDR3: CASSLGGSLVNEQFF

V: TRBV6-4
D: .
J: TRBJ2-3
size: .
DNA: TGTGCCAGCAGCAAGACAGCTAGCACAGATACGCAGTATTTT
CDR3: CASSKTASTDTQYF

V: TRBV13
D: TRBD1
J: TRBJ2-7
size: .
DNA: TGTGCCAGCAGCTTGGGGACAGGGGTCTACGAGCAGTACTTC
CDR3: CASSLGTGVYEQYF

V: TRBV27
D: TRBD2
J: TRBJ2-3
size: .
DNA: TGTGCCAGCAGCCTACTAGCGGGAAGGGCAGATACGCAGTATTTT
CDR3: CASSLLAGRADTQYF

V: TRBV7-9
D: .
J: TRBJ2-7
size: .
DNA: TGTGCCAGCAGCTCGCCAATTACCTACGAGCAGTACTTC
CDR3: CASSSPITYEQYF

V: TRBV7-2
D: TRBD2
J: TRBJ2-3
size: .
DNA: TGTGCCAGCAGCTTAGGAGGGGTAGCGGGAGGTCCCACAGATACGCAGTATTTT
CDR3: CASSLGGVAGGPTDTQYF

V: TRBV18
D: .
J: TRBJ2-7
size: .
DNA: TGTGCCAGCTCAGGAGACCTAGTACCCTACGAGCAGTACTTC
CDR3: CASSGDLVPYEQYF

V: TRBV30
D: TRBD2
J: TRBJ2-1
size: .
DNA: TGTGCCTGGAGCTCTAGCGGGAACTCCTACAATGAGCAGTTCTTC
CDR3: CAWSSSGNSYNEQFF

V: TRBV27
D: TRBD1
J: TRBJ2-3
size: .
DNA: TGTGCCAGCAGTAGCCGGGACAGTAAGGGTGATACGCAGTATTTT
CDR3: CASSSRDSKGDTQYF

V: TRBV4-3
D: .
J: TRBJ2-5
size: .
DNA: TGCGCCAGCAGCCAAAGATGGTGGGGAAGAGAGACCCAGTACTTC
CDR3: CASSQRWWGRETQYF

V: TRBV7-8
D: .
J: TRBJ2-7
size: .
DNA: TGTGCCAGCAGCACCCGGGACGGCCTCTACGAGCAGTACTTC
CDR3: CASSTRDGLYEQYF

V: TRBV6-4
D: .
J: TRBJ2-3
size: .
DNA: TGTGCCAGCAGCGAAGACGGGGGCACAGATACGCAGTATTTT
CDR3: CASSEDGGTDTQYF

V: TRBV9
D: TRBD1
J: TRBJ2-1
size: few
DNA: TGTGCCAGCAGCCCTTGGACAGGGGACAATGAGCAGTTCTTC
CDR3: CASSPWTGDNEQFF

V: TRBV6-1
D: TRBD1
J: TRBJ2-3
size: .
DNA: TGTGCCAGCAGTGAAAGAAGAGGGGGGACAGGTTCAGATACGCAGTATTTT
CDR3: CASSERRGGTGSDTQYF

V: TRBV13
D: .
J: TRBJ2-2
size: .
DNA: TGTGCCAGCAGCCCCGAAACGAACACCGGGGAGCTGTTTTTT
CDR3: CASSPETNTGELFF

V: TRBV30
D: .
J: TRBJ1-4
size: .
DNA: TGTGCCTGGAGTGACGACAGATACAATGAAAAACTGTTTTTT
CDR3: CAWSDDRYNEKLFF

V: TRBV5-1
D: .
J: TRBJ2-1
size: .
DNA: TGCGCCAGCAGCTTGCTGGGCGGGGCGACTAACAATGAGCAGTTCTTC
CDR3: CASSLLGGATNNEQFF

V: TRBV6-2/TRBV6-3
D: .
J: TRBJ2-5
size: .
DNA: TGTGCCAGCAGGCCCGGTGGATATGGCGAGACCCAGTACTTC
CDR3: CASRPGGYGETQYF

V: TRBV9
D: .
J: TRBJ1-6
size: .
DNA: TGTGCCAGCAGCGTAGAAAATTCACCCCTCCACTTT
CDR3: CASSVENSPLHF

V: TRBV27
D: .
J: TRBJ1-5
size: .
DNA: TGTGCCAGCAGTCCCGTGACCCACGGCAGCAATCAGCCCCAGCATTTT
CDR3: CASSPVTHGSNQPQHF

V: TRBV19
D: .
J: TRBJ2-7
size: .
DNA: TGTGCCAGTAGTATAGTCCCCGGTCACGAGCAGTACTTC
CDR3: CASSIVPGHEQYF

V: TRBV3-1
D: TRBD1
J: TRBJ2-3
size: .
DNA: TGTGCCAGCAGCCCTACCGGGACAGGGAGCACAGATACGCAGTATTTT
CDR3: CASSPTGTGSTDTQYF